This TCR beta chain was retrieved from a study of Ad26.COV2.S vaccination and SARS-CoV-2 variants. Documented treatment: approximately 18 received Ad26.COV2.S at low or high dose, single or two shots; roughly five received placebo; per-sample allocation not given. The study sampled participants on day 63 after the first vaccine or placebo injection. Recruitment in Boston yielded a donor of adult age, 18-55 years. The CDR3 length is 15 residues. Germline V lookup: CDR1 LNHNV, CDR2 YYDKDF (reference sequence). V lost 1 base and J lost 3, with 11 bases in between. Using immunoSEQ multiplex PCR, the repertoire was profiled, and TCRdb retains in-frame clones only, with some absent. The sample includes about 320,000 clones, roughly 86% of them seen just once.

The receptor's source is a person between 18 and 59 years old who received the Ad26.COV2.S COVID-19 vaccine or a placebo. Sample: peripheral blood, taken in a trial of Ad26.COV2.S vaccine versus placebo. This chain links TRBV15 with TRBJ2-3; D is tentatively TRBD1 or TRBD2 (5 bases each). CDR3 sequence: CATSRGDGVTDTQYF. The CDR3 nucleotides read TGTGCCACCAGCAGAGGGGACGGGGTGACAGATACGCAGTATTTT. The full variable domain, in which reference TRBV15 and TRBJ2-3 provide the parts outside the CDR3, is DAMVIQNPRYQVTQFGKPVTLSCSQTLNHNVMYWYQQKSSQAPKLLFHYYDKDFNNEADTPDNFQSRRPNTSFCFLDIRSPGLGDTAMYLCATSRGDGVTDTQYFGPGTRLTVL.